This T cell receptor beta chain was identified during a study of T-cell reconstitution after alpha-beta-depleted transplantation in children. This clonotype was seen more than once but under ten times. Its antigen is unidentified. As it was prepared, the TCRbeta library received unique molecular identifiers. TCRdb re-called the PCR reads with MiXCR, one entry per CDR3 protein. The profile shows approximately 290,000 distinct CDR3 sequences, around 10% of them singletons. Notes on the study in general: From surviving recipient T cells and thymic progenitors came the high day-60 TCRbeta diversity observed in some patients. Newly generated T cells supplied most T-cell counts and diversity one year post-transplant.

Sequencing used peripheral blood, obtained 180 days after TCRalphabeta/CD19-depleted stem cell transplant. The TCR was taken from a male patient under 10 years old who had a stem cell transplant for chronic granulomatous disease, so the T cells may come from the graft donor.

This chain's CDR3 is CSVARSSNYGYTF. CDR3 nucleotides: TGCAGCGTTGCTAGGTCCTCTAACTATGGCTACACCTTC. This chain connects TRBV29-1 to TRBJ1-2; no clear D. The CDR3 extends over 13 amino acids. Trimming stripped 4 bases from V and 0 bases from J, with 9 bases between. Germline V gene data show CDR1 as SQVTM and CDR2 as ANQGSEA.